This T cell receptor (beta chain) was sequenced for a study of glioma-infiltrating T cells. Findings and caveats of the study: Above-expected tissue-blood divergence occurred in all gliomas, most in low-grade ones. Only very few CDR3 sequences appeared in both tissue and blood.

TCR alpha and beta CDR3 regions were amplified from RNA using iRepertoire nested multiplex PCR. TCRdb re-derived calls from the multiplex PCR reads in MiXCR, one entry per CDR3 protein. The sample shows approximately 190,000 distinct CDR3 sequences, around 32% of them seen only once. CDR1 and CDR2 from the germline V gene are DFQATT and SNEGSKA (reference sequence). This CDR3 is 16 amino acids long. V trimming: 6 bases; J trimming: 5 bases; junction bases outside the gene matches: 14. This clonotype was counted at least ten times. Its specificity is not known. The J gene is TRBJ1-5, the V gene TRBV20-1; TRBD1 aligns across 9 bases. The sample was glioma tissue, nonneoplastic brain tissue, or PBMCs (not recorded which). This TCR was recovered from a human donor with low-grade glioma or glioblastoma, undergoing nonglioma brain surgery, or in good health (not recorded which). This chain's CDR3 is CSALPGQGLSDQPQHF. The CDR3 nucleotides are TGCAGTGCATTGCCGGGACAGGGATTATCCGATCAGCCCCAGCATTTT.